This TCR beta chain derives from a study of cytomegalovirus exposure and HLA in healthy donors. Study-wide findings and caveats: Rarity held for most TCR sequences, but there were some public TCRs that occurred in many donors.

The trim removed 5 bases at V and 2 bases at J, leaving 8 bases unmatched. The germline V gene has CDR1 MDHEN and CDR2 SYDVKM. This CDR3 is 16 amino acids long. For this clone: The antigen is unknown.

The PCR contained 60 Vbeta and 13 Jbeta primers. Only in-frame clones appear in the TCRdb table, and some are missing; sequencing was by immunoSEQ multiplex PCR. The sample shows around 50,000 clones, and less than 20% sits with its ten largest clones. This rearrangement joins TRBV28 to TRBJ1-3; 8 nucleotides match TRBD1. This TCR was recovered from a male donor in good health and CMV-seronegative. The source material was PBMCs. CDR3 in DNA: TGTGCCAGCAGTGGACAGGGAGATACCACTGGAAACACCATATATTTT. Translation gives CASSGQGDTTGNTIYF.